The source of this TCR beta chain is a study of regulatory and conventional T cells in RAG deficiency. As for this clone: Its antigen is unidentified.

The assay was immunoSEQ multiplex PCR, and TCRdb's table has in-frame clones only and misses some. This repertoire shows some 6,700 clones, approximately 78% found once; its top ten account for roughly 12%. Study results and limitations: Omenn syndrome and CID/AS patients had around 100-fold fewer unique Treg TCR beta sequences, versus around 9.8-fold elsewhere. In Omenn syndrome, Treg and Tconv repertoires overlapped >80%.

In germline, CDR1 is MRHNA, CDR2 SNTAGT. V dropped 0 bases and J dropped 0 bases, with 20 bases sitting between them. This CDR3 contains 19 residues. The same specimen was also included in a second study, on regulatory T cells. From that report: Amplification used 52 TRBV primers and 13 TRBJ primers. Skewed V and J usage and few unique V-J pairs marked patient repertoires, most in Tregs.

The TCR originated in a human donor in good health. Sequenced input: CD8+ T cells sorted from blood. The chain joins TRBV6-4 to TRBJ1-1, with D possibly matching TRBD1 (6 bases). The CDR3 here is CASSDSGTRGKFMNTEAFF. Written as DNA, the CDR3 is TGTGCCAGCAGTGACTCGGGCACTAGGGGGAAATTCATGAACACTGAAGCTTTCTTT.